These 25 T cell receptor beta chains share one sample of origin, sequenced in a study of blood T cell repertoires in COVID-19. The protocol was immunoSEQ multiplex PCR, while the TCRdb copy is restricted to in-frame clones and leaves out a portion. The table lists 150,000 to 200,000 clones, about four fifths of them singletons. Sequencing was carried out using peripheral blood. The receptors shown here come from a woman in her sixties or seventies who had recovered from COVID-19.

The chain links TRBV10-3 to TRBJ1-1; the D gene is possibly TRBD1 (6 bases). V lost 10 bases, J lost 1 base, and 13 bases lay in between. Germline values: CDR1 ENHRY, CDR2 SYGVKD. The CDR3 runs 13 residues. The CDR3: CASHQGTNTEAFF. In DNA, the CDR3 is TGTGCCAGCCATCAGGGGACGAACACTGAAGCTTTCTTT.

J is TRBJ2-3 and V is TRBV6-4; weak D call: TRBD1 (5 bases). CDR1 and CDR2 (germline): MRHNA, SNTAGT. V lost 3 bases to trimming and J lost 1 base, with 11 bases between them. This CDR3 has 15 residues. The CDR3 here is CASSEGLVGTDTQYF. In DNA, the CDR3 is TGTGCCAGCAGTGAGGGGCTAGTCGGCACAGATACGCAGTATTTT.

The gene calls are TRBV10-3 and TRBJ1-3, with TRBD1 identical over 7 bases. The germline V gene encodes CDR1 ENHRY and CDR2 SYGVKD. J was trimmed by 0 bases and V by 8 bases; bases with no gene match: 1. This CDR3 is 13 amino acids long. CDR3 region: CAIGDSSGNTIYF. The DNA for the CDR3 is TGTGCCATCGGGGACAGCTCTGGAAACACCATATATTTT.

The chain has TRBV5-1 and TRBJ1-1, with D unclear. The V gene lost 5 bases and the J gene lost 5 bases, with 28 bases spanning the gap. The germline CDR1 and CDR2 sequences are SGHRS and YFSETQ. The CDR3 spans 18 residues. CDR3 nucleotide sequence: TGCGCCAGCAGGGGGAGAATCGGATCTCGGGGAACGGGTACTGAAGCTTTCTTT. Translation gives CASRGRIGSRGTGTEAFF.

This chain joins TRBV9 and TRBJ2-1, with D possibly TRBD2 on 7 matching bases. Trimming left V 1 base short and J 2 bases short, with 10 bases between. This CDR3 is built from 15 residues. The V gene's germline CDR1 is SGDLS and CDR2 YYNGEE. The CDR3 nucleotides read TGTGCCAGCAGCGTAACGGGGGGCGCCTACAATGAGCAGTTCTTC. This gives the protein CASSVTGGAYNEQFF. Variable domain in full (rest from reference TRBV9 and TRBJ2-1): DSGVTQTPKHLITATGQRVTLRCSPRSGDLSVYWYQQSLDQGLQFLIQYYNGEERAKGNILERFSAQQFPDLHSELNLSSLELGDSALYFCASSVTGGAYNEQFFGPGTRLTVL.

The chain employs TRBV11-3 and TRBJ2-2, with 15 nucleotides matching TRBD2. The V gene end was trimmed by 0 bases and the J gene end by 2 bases; junction bases not matched to a gene: 4. The CDR3 is 19 amino acids. Germline V gene lookup returns CDR1 SGHNT and CDR2 YENEEA. The CDR3 DNA reads TGTGCCAGCAGCTTAGAACCGGGACTAGCGGGGGGTAACACCGGGGAGCTGTTTTTT. Encoded protein: CASSLEPGLAGGNTGELFF.

This clone was counted once. The chain employs TRBV5-1 and TRBJ2-1, with TRBD2 matching over 14 bases. With V trimmed by 3 bases and J by 6 bases, 11 bases remained unmatched. Germline V lookup: CDR1 SGHRS, CDR2 YFSETQ. CDR3 length: 18 amino acids. The CDR3 DNA reads as TGCGCCAGCAGCTACCTGGGGGGCGGGACTAGCGGGGGCAATGAGCAGTTCTTC. It codes for CASSYLGGGTSGGNEQFF.

The genes are TRBV15 and TRBJ2-5; 9 bases match TRBD1. CDR1 and CDR2 (germline): LNHNV, YYDKDF (reference sequence). The length of the CDR3 is 13 residues. The ends lost 8 bases at V and 4 bases at J; junction bases unmatched: 5. The CDR3 reads CATGDRVAETQYF. The CDR3 region has the DNA TGTGCCACCGGGGACAGGGTGGCAGAGACCCAGTACTTC.

Note on this clone: The missing conserved phenylalanine or tryptophan at the end of this CDR3 makes a read error likely. The limits of the CDR3 on the DNA are not certain, so only TCRdb's listed CDR3 is given. The chain carries TRBV7-3 and TRBJ1-1; the DNA was not compared with TRBD1, the D call given in the table. From germline, CDR1 is SGHTA and CDR2 FQGTGA. The length of the CDR3 is 11 amino acids, counting both ends. CDR3 sequence reads: CASSLKGAPRE.

This clone was found many times. This chain connects TRBV7-2 to TRBJ2-2; possible D gene TRBD2, 5 bases. CDR1 and CDR2 (germline): SGHTA, FQGNSA. V dropped 5 bases and J dropped 6 bases, with 10 bases sitting between them. The CDR3 is made up of 13 amino acids. CDR3 in amino acids: CASSAYSAGELFF. The CDR3 nucleotides read TGTGCCAGCAGCGCCTATAGCGCCGGGGAGCTGTTTTTT.

In DNA form, the CDR3 reads TGTGCCAGCAGACCCGGACTAGCAGAGCCGAGCGAGCAGTACTTC. Translation gives CASRPGLAEPSEQYF. This chain uses TRBV6-6 with TRBJ2-7; 8 positions agree with TRBD2. Germline CDR1 reads MNHNY; CDR2 reads SVGAGI (reference sequence). The CDR3 has 15 amino acids. Trimming took 6 bases from V and 6 from J; bases not matched to a gene: 13.

This chain connects TRBV19 to TRBJ1-1; 12 bases fit TRBD1. The CDR3 contains 16 residues. Germline CDR1 and CDR2: LNHDA and SQIVND (reference sequence). The ends lost 4 bases at V and 4 bases at J; junction bases unmatched: 7. The chain's CDR3 is CASSSRDRGQGTEAFF. The CDR3 DNA follows: TGTGCCAGTAGTAGCCGGGACAGGGGGCAAGGCACTGAAGCTTTCTTT.

V gene TRBV6-5 combines with J gene TRBJ1-1; D not resolved. The ends were cut back, 0 bases at V and 0 bases at J, with 8 bases in the middle. This CDR3 has 15 residues. The germline V gene encodes CDR1 MNHEY and CDR2 SVGAGI. The DNA of the CDR3 is TGTGCCAGCAGTTACTCGGCGGGCATGAACACTGAAGCTTTCTTT. Translating gives CASSYSAGMNTEAFF.

The rearrangement links TRBV10-3 to TRBJ1-3, with D tentatively TRBD1 (6 bases). The germline gives CDR1 ENHRY, CDR2 SYGVKD. Trimming stripped 6 bases from V and 3 bases from J, with 9 bases between. The CDR3 loop spans 13 amino acids. The DNA for the CDR3 is TGTGCCATCAGCCACAGGGATGGAAACACCATATATTTT. This encodes CAISHRDGNTIYF.

V is TRBV5-4 and J is TRBJ2-5, with D unclear. Germline lookup yields CDR1 SGHNT and CDR2 YYREEE (reference sequence). The CDR3 sequence is 14 residues long. Trimming removed 4 bases at V and 2 bases at J, with 12 bases between. This CDR3 is CASSPMGAQETQYF. In nucleotides, the CDR3 is TGTGCCAGCAGCCCCATGGGCGCACAAGAGACCCAGTACTTC.

This clone was recorded a few times. The chain recombines TRBV5-1 with TRBJ1-1; possibly TRBD1 for D (5 bases). V lost 2 bases and J 7 bases, leaving 12 bases between the germline ends. There are 13 residues in the CDR3. CDR1 and CDR2 (germline): SGHRS, YFSETQ. This chain's CDR3 is CASSFGQGNEAFF. The CDR3 nucleotides are TGCGCCAGCAGCTTCGGGCAGGGCAATGAAGCTTTCTTT.

V and J are TRBV5-1 and TRBJ2-3; D perhaps matches TRBD1 (5 bases). CDR3 length: 15 amino acids. CDR1 and CDR2 (germline): SGHRS, YFSETQ. Trimming stripped 7 bases from V and 0 bases from J, with 15 bases between. The CDR3 is CASAGSGYSTDTQYF. DNA of the CDR3: TGCGCCAGCGCAGGGTCCGGCTACAGCACAGATACGCAGTATTTT.

This chain uses TRBV29-1 with TRBJ2-2, with D possibly being TRBD2 (6 bases). Germline CDR1 reads SQVTM; CDR2 reads ANQGSEA. The CDR3 spans 14 residues. The V gene lost 1 base and the J gene lost 4 bases, with 10 bases spanning the gap. In DNA, the CDR3 is TGCAGCGTTGAAGGCGGAGCGGGCACCGGGGAGCTGTTTTTT. Translation gives CSVEGGAGTGELFF.

The rearrangement uses TRBV5-1 and TRBJ2-4; D gene ambiguous. V was cut by 0 bases and J by 12 bases, with 13 bases left in between. Germline V lookup: CDR1 SGHRS, CDR2 YFSETQ. There are 13 residues in the CDR3. The CDR3 nucleotides are TGCGCCAGCAGCTTGGAGCCGACTCCTCCTCAGTACTTC. Translation gives CASSLEPTPPQYF.

The chain employs TRBV10-3 and TRBJ1-4; 7 bases align to TRBD1. Germline V gene sequence: CDR1 ENHRY, CDR2 SYGVKD. This CDR3 has 15 residues. V was clipped by 0 bases and J by 4 bases; unmatched bases: 2. The CDR3 reads CAISESAGGNEKLFF. The CDR3 DNA reads as TGTGCCATCAGTGAGTCGGCAGGGGGTAATGAAAAACTGTTTTTT.

The rearrangement joins TRBV7-9 to TRBJ2-3, with TRBD2 matching over 7 bases. After removal of 2 bases from V and 8 bases from J, the junction contained 1 base not matched to a gene. This CDR3 has 12 residues. Per the germline V gene, CDR1 is SEHNR and CDR2 is FQNEAQ (reference sequence). The CDR3 here is CASSLSGGTQYF. The DNA of the CDR3 is TGTGCCAGCAGCTTATCGGGGGGTACGCAGTATTTT.

CDR3 amino acids: CASSSPGTGTLRAFF. CDR3 sequence (DNA): TGTGCCAGCAGTTCCCCCGGGACAGGGACCCTGCGGGCTTTCTTT. The rearrangement links TRBV6-6 to TRBJ1-1, with 9 bases lining up with TRBD1. This CDR3 region has 15 residues. V lost 4 bases to trimming and J lost 11 bases; unmatched junction nucleotides: 14. Germline V CDR1 and CDR2: MNHNY, SVGAGI (reference sequence).

V is TRBV5-1 and J is TRBJ2-1; tentatively, D is TRBD2 (6 bases). The CDR3 loop spans 15 amino acids. The germline V and J ends were trimmed by 4 bases and 2 bases, with 13 bases remaining between them. Germline CDR1 reads SGHRS; CDR2 reads YFSETQ. The CDR3 loop is CASSRSWGAYNEQFF. Here the CDR3 DNA reads TGCGCCAGCAGCCGATCATGGGGGGCCTACAATGAGCAGTTCTTC.

The chain employs TRBV7-3 and TRBJ2-1; D perhaps matches TRBD1 (7 bases). The CDR3 is 13 residues long. The ends were cut back, 2 bases at V and 7 bases at J, with 9 bases in the middle. CDR1 is SGHTA and CDR2 is FQGTGA in the germline V gene. The CDR3 nucleotides are TGTGCCAGCAGCTTACAGGGGGGTAATGAGCAGTTCTTC. Translating gives CASSLQGGNEQFF. Filled out from reference TRBV7-3 and TRBJ2-1, the complete variable domain reads GAGVSQTPSNKVTEKGKYVELRCDPISGHTALYWYRQSLGQGPEFLIYFQGTGAADDSGLPNDRFFAVRPEGSVSTLKIQRTERGDSAVYLCASSLQGGNEQFFGPGTRLTVL.

The gene calls are TRBV28 and TRBJ2-1; 7 bases fit TRBD1. Germline V gene lookup returns CDR1 MDHEN and CDR2 SYDVKM. This CDR3 has 19 residues. The V and J ends lost 3 bases and 0 bases, in that order; junction bases with no gene match: 14. As DNA, the CDR3 is TGTGCCAGCAGTTTGGCCCGACTAAGGGGGCTTAGCTCCTACAATGAGCAGTTCTTC. Its protein product is CASSLARLRGLSSYNEQFF.